This is a list of T cell receptor beta chains from one sample in a study of blood T cell repertoires in COVID-19. Profiled with immunoSEQ multiplex PCR; TCRdb holds only in-frame clones, not every one. The repertoire holds 150,000 to 200,000 clones, with about four fifths as singletons. Sequencing was carried out using peripheral blood. These receptors were obtained from a woman of 80 years or more with acute or convalescent COVID-19. CDR3s include the opening cysteine and the closing phenylalanine or tryptophan. Fields, in order: J gene, D gene, clone size, V gene, CDR3 protein, CDR3 DNA. The D gene is left open where the match is weak. Not every row has a clone size; where given, it reads once, few, many or a size class.

>TRBJ1-2|TRBD1|-|TRBV7-9
CASSLQGAAVYGYTF
TGTGCCAGCAGCCTACAGGGGGCCGCTGTCTATGGCTACACCTTC
>TRBJ1-5|-|-|TRBV7-9
CASSLEGGQPQHF
TGTGCCAGCAGCTTGGAAGGGGGTCAGCCCCAGCATTTT
>TRBJ1-6|-|-|TRBV19
CASSQPRGGEGDSPLHF
TGTGCCAGTAGTCAACCCAGGGGCGGCGAAGGGGATTCACCCCTCCACTTT
>TRBJ2-3|-|few|TRBV9
CASSVEGVVDTQYF
TGTGCCAGCAGCGTAGAAGGGGTTGTGGATACGCAGTATTTT
>TRBJ1-2|TRBD1|-|TRBV7-9
CASSHLTLTGYGYTF
TGTGCCAGCAGCCACCTAACCCTGACAGGGTATGGCTACACCTTC
>TRBJ1-4|-|few|TRBV19
CASSIQQGEEKLFF
TGTGCCAGTAGTATACAGCAGGGCGAAGAAAAACTGTTTTTT
>TRBJ1-2|-|-|TRBV7-9
CASSLGIANGYTF
TGTGCCAGCAGCTTAGGGATAGCGAATGGCTACACCTTC
>TRBJ2-3|-|-|TRBV6-6
CASSRSAGARTDTQYF
TGTGCCAGCAGCCGATCCGCGGGGGCTCGCACAGATACGCAGTATTTT
>TRBJ1-2|TRBD1|-|TRBV5-4
CASSSPRQGGDYGYTF
TGTGCCAGCAGCTCCCCCCGACAGGGGGGCGACTATGGCTACACCTTC
>TRBJ2-2|-|-|TRBV20-1
CSASGEITGELFF
TGCAGTGCTAGTGGGGAGATCACCGGGGAGCTGTTTTTT
>TRBJ2-5|-|few|TRBV28
CASSFLPLTYGETQYF
TGTGCCAGCAGTTTCCTTCCGCTTACCTACGGGGAGACCCAGTACTTC
>TRBJ1-2|-|-|TRBV5-1
CASSLATVLDGYTF
TGCGCCAGCAGCTTGGCCACGGTATTGGATGGCTACACCTTC
>TRBJ2-2|-|once|TRBV12-3/TRBV12-4
CASSSSAGELFF
TGTGCCAGCAGTTCGAGCGCCGGGGAGCTGTTTTTT
>TRBJ1-2|TRBD1|-|TRBV4-3
CASSHVTGAASYGYTF
TGCGCCAGCAGCCACGTCACAGGGGCGGCGAGCTATGGCTACACCTTC
>TRBJ1-1|TRBD1|-|TRBV25-1
CASRGTGNTEAFF
TGTGCCAGCAGGGGGACAGGGAACACTGAAGCTTTCTTT
>TRBJ2-2|TRBD1|-|TRBV6-5
CASRPQGAGELFF
TGTGCCAGCAGACCCCAGGGGGCCGGGGAGCTGTTTTTT
>TRBJ1-3|TRBD1|-|TRBV5-1
CASSLGTGAGNTIYF
TGCGCCAGCAGCTTGGGGACAGGGGCTGGAAACACCATATATTTT
>TRBJ1-3|-|-|TRBV18
CASSPNGRASGNTIYF
TGTGCCAGCTCACCAAATGGCAGGGCCTCTGGAAACACCATATATTTT
>TRBJ2-7|TRBD1|-|TRBV19
CASSAPGQGVYEQYF
TGTGCCAGTAGTGCACCGGGACAGGGGGTCTACGAGCAGTACTTC
>TRBJ2-1|-|-|TRBV5-1
CASSLAARGSEQFF
TGCGCCAGCAGCTTGGCGGCTAGGGGGTCGGAGCAGTTCTTC
>TRBJ2-3|TRBD1|-|TRBV5-1
CASSFRGQGASDTQYF
TGCGCCAGCAGCTTTAGGGGACAGGGGGCGTCAGATACGCAGTATTTT
>TRBJ1-3|-|-|TRBV2
CASSETRTSGNTIYF
TGTGCCAGCAGTGAAACCCGAACATCTGGAAACACCATATATTTT
>TRBJ1-1|-|-|TRBV19
CASSTGQLMNTEAFF
TGTGCCAGTAGTACCGGACAGCTCATGAACACTGAAGCTTTCTTT
>TRBJ1-1|TRBD1|few|TRBV6-5
CASSSGGTEAFF
TGTGCCAGCAGCTCAGGGGGCACTGAAGCTTTCTTT
>TRBJ1-5|TRBD1|-|TRBV28
CASTLDRGLPNQPQHF
TGTGCCAGCACCTTAGACAGGGGCCTTCCCAATCAGCCCCAGCATTTT
>TRBJ2-7|TRBD1|-|TRBV19
CAARQGVPPYEQYF
TGTGCCGCGCGGCAGGGGGTACCCCCCTACGAGCAGTACTTC
>TRBJ2-3|TRBD1|-|TRBV10-3
CASRMGQGDTDTQYF
TGTGCCTCGAGGATGGGACAGGGGGACACAGATACGCAGTATTTT
>TRBJ1-3|-|-|TRBV5-1
CASSLGPGVSGNTIYF
TGCGCCAGCAGCTTGGGGCCAGGGGTCTCTGGAAACACCATATATTTT
>TRBJ2-7|-|-|TRBV30
CAWSRGSNEQYF
TGTGCCTGGAGTAGGGGTTCCAACGAGCAGTACTTC
>TRBJ2-5|-|-|TRBV12-3/TRBV12-4
CASSFGAETQYF
TGTGCCAGCAGTTTTGGGGCAGAGACCCAGTACTTC
>TRBJ2-7|TRBD1|-|TRBV6-5
CASSRAEDRGYEQYF
TGTGCCAGCAGCCGCGCTGAAGACAGGGGCTACGAGCAGTACTTC
>TRBJ1-6|-|-|TRBV4-1
CASSQERTANSPLHF
TGCGCCAGCAGCCAAGAACGGACAGCTAATTCACCCCTCCACTTT
>TRBJ1-5|-|-|TRBV6-5
CASSLDIRDQPQHF
TGTGCCAGCAGTCTCGACATACGAGATCAGCCCCAGCATTTT
>TRBJ1-1|TRBD1|few|TRBV30
CAWSVRAGGVNTEAFF
TGTGCCTGGAGTGTTCGGGCAGGGGGTGTGAACACTGAAGCTTTCTTT
>TRBJ1-1|TRBD1|-|TRBV28
CASSPTTGTGQTEAFF
TGTGCCAGCAGTCCCACCACCGGGACAGGACAGACTGAAGCTTTCTTT
>TRBJ1-4|TRBD1|-|TRBV30
CAWSQGTGGTATNEKLFF
TGTGCCTGGAGTCAAGGGACAGGGGGAACTGCAACTAATGAAAAACTGTTTTTT
>TRBJ2-7|-|-|TRBV28
CASSSSGQEPYEQYF
TGTGCCAGCAGTTCCAGCGGCCAGGAGCCCTACGAGCAGTACTTC
>TRBJ2-2|-|few|TRBV18
CASSQQDTGELFF
TGTGCCAGCTCCCAGCAGGACACCGGGGAGCTGTTTTTT
>TRBJ2-2|-|once|TRBV9
CASSVGKGGALTGELFF
TGTGCCAGCAGCGTAGGGAAGGGGGGGGCCCTTACCGGGGAGCTGTTTTTT
>TRBJ2-7|TRBD2|many|TRBV5-6
CASSLVSSGSYEQYF
TGTGCCAGCAGCTTGGTGTCTAGCGGCTCCTACGAGCAGTACTTC
>TRBJ2-1|TRBD2|-|TRBV5-4
CASSLDAGGRNEQFF
TGTGCCAGCAGCTTGGATGCGGGAGGGAGAAATGAGCAGTTCTTC
>TRBJ2-5|TRBD2|once|TRBV11-3
CASSSASGSQETQYF
TGTGCCAGCAGCTCAGCTAGCGGGAGTCAAGAGACCCAGTACTTC
>TRBJ2-1|TRBD2|-|TRBV4-3
CASSQDASGRYEQFF
TGCGCCAGCAGCCAAGACGCTAGCGGGAGATATGAGCAGTTCTTC